Shown below are 17 T cell receptor beta chains from a single sample sequenced in a study of vaccination and CD4 T cells after COVID-19. One entry per CDR3 protein results from TCRdb running MiXCR on the PCR reads. This sample yields 28,000 or so distinct CDR3 sequences, of which roughly 50% are seen a single time; 5.8% belongs to the top ten. Time point indicated: late sampling 161 to 241 days after vaccination in three convalescent patients. Sequenced here: CD4+ T cells from blood, sampled about 7 months after SARS-CoV-2 vaccination. The receptor source for this set is a human donor who had recovered from COVID-19.

The chain recombines TRBV28 with TRBJ2-7; D is uncertain. The CDR3 sequence is 15 residues long. Per germline, CDR1 MDHEN and CDR2 SYDVKM. V dropped 2 bases and J dropped 0 bases, with 11 bases sitting between them. The CDR3 coding sequence is TGTGCCAGCAGTTTAATCAGTTCTAGCTCCTACGAGCAGTACTTC. It codes for CASSLISSSSYEQYF. The full variable domain, rest sourced from reference TRBV28 and TRBJ2-7, is DVKVTQSSRYLVKRTGEKVFLECVQDMDHENMFWYRQDPGLGLRLIYFSYDVKMKEKGDIPEGYSVSREKKERFSLILESASTNQTSMYLCASSLISSSSYEQYFGPGTRLTVT.

CDR3 sequence reads: CASSTGQGLISTDTQYF. The DNA of the CDR3 is TGTGCCAGCAGCACCGGACAGGGTTTAATTAGCACAGATACGCAGTATTTT. This chain uses TRBV7-6 with TRBJ2-3, with 8 positions matching TRBD1. The CDR3 totals 17 residues. Per germline, CDR1 SGHVS and CDR2 FNYEAQ. The V and J ends lost 5 bases and 0 bases, in that order; junction bases with no gene match: 10.

This clonotype was seen only a few times. The rearrangement links TRBV20-1 to TRBJ1-1, with a tentative D call TRBD1 (5 bases). Trimming removed 0 bases at V and 1 base at J, with 15 bases between. CDR1 and CDR2 (germline): DFQATT, SNEGSKA (reference sequence). The CDR3 has 16 amino acids. CDR3 loop: CSARDLLRGSNTEAFF. The CDR3 region has the DNA TGCAGTGCTAGAGATCTGTTGCGGGGGTCGAACACTGAAGCTTTCTTT.

This clonotype was observed a few times. The V gene is TRBV5-4, the J gene TRBJ1-6; maybe TRBD1 (6 bases). Trimming removed 4 bases from V and 10 bases from J, with 15 bases in between. The CDR3 extends over 14 amino acids. Germline CDR1 and CDR2: SGHNT and YYREEE (reference sequence). CDR3 DNA: TGTGCCAGCAGCGGTACAGGGTTGGGGTCACCCCTCCACTTT. It encodes CASSGTGLGSPLHF.

This chain uses TRBV6-2 or TRBV6-3 with TRBJ2-1, with 14 nucleotides matching TRBD2. Germline V lookup: CDR1 MNHEY, CDR2 SVGEGT. CDR3 size: 15 residues. Trimming removed 6 bases from V and 8 bases from J; junction bases left unmatched: 6. CDR3 sequence reads: CASRKGTSGSYEQFF. For the CDR3, the DNA is TGTGCCAGCAGAAAGGGGACTAGCGGGAGCTATGAGCAGTTCTTC.

The chain links TRBV7-2 to TRBJ2-5, with D perhaps TRBD1 (6 bases). Germline V gene sequence: CDR1 SGHTA, CDR2 FQGNSA. Trimming stripped 5 bases from V and 0 bases from J, with 13 bases between. This CDR3 region has 15 residues. CDR3 DNA sequence: TGTGCCAGCAGCCGCAGAACAGGGTACCAAGAGACCCAGTACTTC. It encodes CASSRRTGYQETQYF.

The gene calls are TRBV7-8 and TRBJ2-3; D is unclear. The CDR3 covers 15 residues. V dropped 1 base and J dropped 2 bases, with 10 bases sitting between them. Germline values: CDR1 SGHVS, CDR2 FQNEAQ. The CDR3 sequence: CASSLENPFTDTQYF. As DNA, the CDR3 is TGTGCCAGCAGCTTAGAAAACCCGTTCACAGATACGCAGTATTTT. The full variable domain, rest sourced from reference TRBV7-8 and TRBJ2-3, is GAGVSQSPRYKVAKRGQDVALRCDPISGHVSLFWYQQALGQGPEFLTYFQNEAQLDKSGLPSDRFFAERPEGSVSTLKIQRTQQEDSAVYLCASSLENPFTDTQYFGPGTRLTVL.

The chain couples TRBV25-1 to TRBJ2-1, with 11 bases that match TRBD2. The CDR3 is made up of 14 amino acids. The V gene's germline CDR1 is MGHDK and CDR2 SYGVNS. Germline trimming cut 6 bases from V and 8 bases from J; bases unmatched to any gene: 6. The CDR3 here is CASRLAGGYHEQFF. CDR3 DNA sequence: TGTGCCAGCAGGCTAGCGGGAGGTTATCATGAGCAGTTCTTC.

The rearrangement links TRBV7-2 to TRBJ1-6; D unclear. The CDR3 is 15 amino acids. V shed 2 bases and J shed 10 bases, with 15 bases lying between them. Germline V gene sequence: CDR1 SGHTA, CDR2 FQGNSA. The CDR3 sequence is CASSLIGVGSSPLHF. CDR3 sequence (DNA): TGTGCCAGCAGCTTAATTGGTGTCGGGTCATCACCCCTCCACTTT.

The chain carries TRBV14 and TRBJ1-2; D is possibly TRBD1 (5 bases). V dropped 4 bases and J dropped 6 bases, with 15 bases sitting between them. The germline CDR1 and CDR2 sequences are SGHDN and FVKESK. This CDR3 spans 14 amino acids. CDR3 protein: CASSRIRGRDGYTF. CDR3 nucleotides: TGTGCCAGCAGCCGTATCCGGGGACGGGATGGCTACACCTTC.

This clonotype has a handful of counts. This chain links TRBV20-1 with TRBJ2-7, with D perhaps matching TRBD2 (6 bases). The CDR3 totals 13 residues. Germline V gene lookup returns CDR1 DFQATT and CDR2 SNEGSKA (reference sequence). The ends were cut back, 3 bases at V and 4 bases at J, with 13 bases in the middle. The CDR3 bases are TGCAGTGCTAGTCTAGGGGCGGGGTACGAGCAGTACTTC. Translation gives CSASLGAGYEQYF.

The CDR3 DNA sequence: TGCAGTGCTAGAGTTCCCCAGGGGGGGCACATTACATTCTATGGCTACACCTTC. It codes for CSARVPQGGHITFYGYTF. V and J are TRBV20-1 and TRBJ1-2; 7 bases match TRBD1. The length of the CDR3 is 18 residues. With V trimmed by 1 base and J by 4 bases, 18 bases remained unmatched. CDR1 and CDR2 from the germline V gene are DFQATT and SNEGSKA (reference sequence).

This clonotype was detected only once. J is TRBJ1-2 and V is TRBV2; 10 nucleotides line up with TRBD1. Germline CDR1 reads SNHLY; CDR2 reads FYNNEI. The CDR3 length is 16 residues. V trimming: 7 bases; J trimming: 0 bases; junction bases outside the gene matches: 8. CDR3 nucleotides: TGTGCCAGCAACCCGACAGGGGGCTCTGCTAACTATGGCTACACCTTC. Protein sequence: CASNPTGGSANYGYTF.

Remarks on this clonotype: One end of the junction varies from germline; a read error may be responsible. The genes are TRBV7-9 and TRBJ2-4, with 9 bases matching TRBD1. This CDR3 contains 11 residues. CDR1 is SEHNR, CDR2 FQNEAQ, per germline (reference sequence). The CDR3 reads CASSLRDRVAF. In nucleotides, the CDR3 is TGTGCCAGCAGCCTGAGGGACAGGGTTGCCTTC.

The table lists this clonotype with a few counts. V gene TRBV7-9 combines with J gene TRBJ2-5; D is perhaps TRBD2 (6 bases). Per the germline V gene, CDR1 is SEHNR and CDR2 is FQNEAQ (reference sequence). Trimming cost V 5 bases and J 3 bases, with 10 bases left between them. CDR3 length: 13 residues. CDR3 loop: CASSATGEETQYF. CDR3 in DNA: TGTGCCAGCAGCGCAACGGGAGAAGAGACCCAGTACTTC. Looking up the rest from reference TRBV7-9 and TRBJ2-5 gives the full variable domain: DTGVSQNPRHKITKRGQNVTFRCDPISEHNRLYWYRQTLGQGPEFLTYFQNEAQLEKSRLLSDRFSAERPKGSFSTLEIQRTEQGDSAMYLCASSATGEETQYFGPGTRLLVL.

This sequence joins TRBV24-1 and TRBJ2-2, with D possibly being TRBD2 (5 bases). Germline CDR1 reads KGHDR; CDR2 reads SFDVKD. The CDR3 contains 15 residues. Trimming removed 2 bases at V and 1 base at J, with 7 bases between. CDR3 sequence: CATSDWRRNTGELFF. CDR3 nucleotides: TGTGCCACCAGTGATTGGAGGAGGAACACCGGGGAGCTGTTTTTT.

The chain is built from TRBV20-1 and TRBJ2-3; D remains ambiguous. The germline CDR1 and CDR2 sequences are DFQATT and SNEGSKA (reference sequence). Between the trimmed V and J ends, which lost 7 bases and 0 bases, there was a span of 11 bases. The CDR3 is 13 amino acids. CDR3 region: CSVGSSSTDTQYF. The CDR3 nucleotides are TGCAGTGTCGGTAGCTCAAGCACAGATACGCAGTATTTT.